A single sample is the source of the 24 T cell receptor beta chains below, sequenced in a study of cytomegalovirus exposure and HLA in healthy donors. It was with 60 Vbeta and 13 Jbeta primers that the PCR ran. Sequencing was performed with immunoSEQ multiplex PCR; in TCRdb, only in-frame clones are kept and a portion is missing. This table holds around 130,000 clones, roughly 70% found once. Specimen: PBMCs. Receptors originate from a man under 40 in good health and CMV-seronegative.

This clone was counted a single time. V usage is TRBV5-6 and J usage is TRBJ2-1; 9 bases line up with TRBD2. Germline V lookup: CDR1 SGHDT, CDR2 YYEEEE. V lost 0 bases, J lost 4 bases, and 2 bases stayed unmatched. The CDR3 covers 15 residues. The CDR3: CASSLELAGYNEQFF. The CDR3 DNA reads as TGTGCCAGCAGCTTGGAGCTAGCGGGATACAATGAGCAGTTCTTC.

The chain employs TRBV7-8 and TRBJ1-1; 8 nucleotides agree with TRBD1. This CDR3 is 14 amino acids long. The trim removed 5 bases at V and 2 bases at J, leaving 4 bases unmatched. Germline CDR1 and CDR2: SGHVS and FQNEAQ. The CDR3 DNA sequence: TGTGCCAGCAGCCCCCAGGGGGCTAACACTGAAGCTTTCTTT. It encodes CASSPQGANTEAFF.

This clone was seen a few times. CDR3 bases: TGTGCCAGCAGTTTCTCGACGGAGAACATTCAGTACTTC. Its protein product is CASSFSTENIQYF. The chain couples TRBV27 to TRBJ2-4; D call uncertain. V was pared by 3 bases and J by 7 bases, with 10 bases between. Germline V lookup: CDR1 MNHEY, CDR2 SMNVEV (reference sequence). The CDR3 runs to 13 residues.

This chain links TRBV30 with TRBJ1-5; possible D gene TRBD1, 6 bases. Trimming took 5 bases from V and 3 from J, leaving 8 bases between them. The CDR3 has 12 residues. The V gene's germline CDR1 is GTSNPN and CDR2 SVGIG (reference sequence). CDR3 loop: CAWDRNNQPQHF. The CDR3 DNA sequence: TGTGCCTGGGACAGGAACAATCAGCCCCAGCATTTT.

The chain couples TRBV4-1 to TRBJ2-1, with 11 bases that match TRBD2. CDR3 length: 16 amino acids. Germline-derived CDR1 and CDR2 are MGHRA and YSYEKL. The V and J ends lost 2 bases and 9 bases, in that order; junction bases with no gene match: 9. CDR3 amino acids: CASSQSSSGGLGEQFF. The DNA for the CDR3 is TGCGCCAGCAGCCAATCCTCTAGCGGGGGGTTGGGTGAGCAGTTCTTC.

The CDR3 region has the DNA TGTGCCAGCAGTTGGCGGGGGCGGGAGGGACGCACAGATACGCAGTATTTT. This translates into CASSWRGREGRTDTQYF. The rearrangement joins TRBV11-2 to TRBJ2-3; 9 bases are shared with TRBD2. The trim removed 6 bases at V and 1 base at J, leaving 11 bases unmatched. In germline, CDR1 is SGHAT, CDR2 FQNNGV. The CDR3 is 17 residues long.

This chain uses TRBV6-5 with TRBJ2-7; D perhaps matches TRBD1 (5 bases). There are 11 residues in the CDR3. Germline loops: CDR1 MNHEY, CDR2 SVGAGI. Trimming took off 3 bases at V and 6 bases at J, with 6 bases between the two ends. In nucleotides, the CDR3 is TGTGCCAGCAGTTATAGGGGCGAGCAGTACTTC. This sequence encodes CASSYRGEQYF.

The chain carries TRBV15 and TRBJ1-2; D is uncertain. V lost 4 bases and J lost 8, with 20 bases in between. Germline V gene sequence: CDR1 LNHNV, CDR2 YYDKDF (reference sequence). The CDR3 contains 15 residues. CDR3 sequence reads: CATSTSSRDAWGYTF. DNA for the CDR3: TGTGCCACCAGCACAAGCAGTCGGGATGCTTGGGGCTACACCTTC.

The V call is TRBV7-2, the J call TRBJ2-3; 8 bases match TRBD2. V was pared by 1 base and J by 4 bases, with 7 bases of the junction left unmatched. This CDR3 is built from 16 residues. CDR1 and CDR2 (germline): SGHTA, FQGNSA. DNA of the CDR3: TGTGCCAGCAGCTTAGTCAGAGTAGCGGGATCAGATACGCAGTATTTT. Translation gives CASSLVRVAGSDTQYF.

The chain recombines TRBV28 with TRBJ1-2; TRBD1 matches at 8 bases. The CDR3 sequence is 16 residues long. Germline V gives CDR1 MDHEN, CDR2 SYDVKM. Trimming took 5 bases from V and 3 from J; bases not matched to a gene: 11. CDR3 bases: TGTGCCAGCAGTAGACCCCGTACAGGGGGTTACTATGGCTACACCTTC. It codes for CASSRPRTGGYYGYTF.

This clone was found a few times. The V gene is TRBV6-4, the J gene TRBJ2-5, with D possibly TRBD2 on 7 matching bases. The V and J ends lost 5 bases and 5 bases respectively, with 18 bases between them. The germline V gene encodes CDR1 MRHNA and CDR2 SNTAGT. The CDR3 covers 15 residues. The DNA for the CDR3 is TGTGCCAGCAGTTTAAACGGGGGGCCGGGGGAGACCCAGTACTTC. Residues: CASSLNGGPGETQYF.

The chain joins TRBV7-9 to TRBJ1-1; unclear D gene. CDR1 and CDR2 (germline): SEHNR, FQNEAQ (reference sequence). CDR3 size: 13 residues. The germline V and J ends were trimmed by 2 bases and 0 bases, with 4 bases remaining between them. CDR3 coding DNA: TGTGCCAGCAGCTTACATTTGAACACTGAAGCTTTCTTT. Amino acid sequence: CASSLHLNTEAFF.

This clone has a handful of counts. The rearrangement uses TRBV9 and TRBJ2-1, with D maybe TRBD1 (5 bases). The CDR3 has 14 residues. Germline V gene sequence: CDR1 SGDLS, CDR2 YYNGEE. Trimming removed 0 bases from V and 5 bases from J, with 9 bases in between. Here the CDR3 DNA reads TGTGCCAGCAGCGTAGAAAAGGGGAACAATGAGCAGTTCTTC. This codes for CASSVEKGNNEQFF.

The table lists this clone with a few counts. J is TRBJ2-3 and V is TRBV7-3; D gene uncertain. Trimming removed 2 bases at V and 2 bases at J, with 14 bases between. The CDR3 consists of 16 residues. The germline V gene encodes CDR1 SGHTA and CDR2 FQGTGA. In DNA form, the CDR3 reads TGTGCCAGCAGCTTATATAACCAGCGCAACACAGATACGCAGTATTTT. It encodes CASSLYNQRNTDTQYF.

The CDR3 loop is CASSPRRTEAFF. CDR3 nucleotides: TGTGCCAGCAGCCCGCGCCGGACTGAAGCTTTCTTT. The rearrangement links TRBV5-8 to TRBJ1-1; D unclear. The CDR3 spans 12 residues. Trimming shortened V by 4 bases and J by 5 bases, and 9 bases separated the two germline ends. The germline V gene encodes CDR1 SGHTS and CDR2 YDEGEE.

The rearrangement joins TRBV7-6 to TRBJ1-3; 7 bases align to TRBD1. V dropped 1 base and J dropped 2; count of bases not matched to a gene: 5. The CDR3 is 16 amino acids. Germline CDR1 is SGHVS and CDR2 is FNYEAQ. The chain's CDR3 is CASSLVQGGAGNTIYF. Written as DNA, the CDR3 is TGTGCCAGCAGCTTAGTTCAGGGGGGAGCTGGAAACACCATATATTTT.

V and J are TRBV4-1 and TRBJ1-5, with a possible D match to TRBD1 (6 bases). Germline CDR1 reads MGHRA; CDR2 reads YSYEKL. The CDR3 totals 17 residues. V gave up 1 base and J gave up 0 bases, with 13 bases separating them. The chain's CDR3 is CASSQAGGPYSNQPQHF. CDR3 DNA: TGCGCCAGCAGCCAAGCGGGGGGCCCATATAGCAATCAGCCCCAGCATTTT.

The gene calls are TRBV9 and TRBJ1-4, with D unresolved. This CDR3 contains 14 residues. CDR1 is SGDLS and CDR2 is YYNGEE in the germline V gene. Trimming removed 2 bases from V and 5 bases from J, with 10 bases in between. CDR3 in DNA: TGTGCCAGCAGCGTTCTGTCAGAAAATGAAAAACTGTTTTTT. Amino acids: CASSVLSENEKLFF.

This chain joins TRBV6-1 and TRBJ1-5, with 11 nucleotides matching TRBD1. The CDR3 spans 17 residues. Germline V gene sequence: CDR1 MNHNS, CDR2 SASEGT. V gave up 0 bases and J gave up 3 bases; unmatched junction bases: 4. This chain's CDR3 is CASSEAAGQGANQPQHF. CDR3 sequence (DNA): TGTGCCAGCAGTGAAGCCGCAGGACAGGGGGCCAATCAGCCCCAGCATTTT.

This chain uses TRBV4-1 with TRBJ2-2; 10 nucleotides align to TRBD2. CDR1 is MGHRA, CDR2 YSYEKL, per germline. V lost 6 bases to trimming and J lost 2 bases; unmatched junction nucleotides: 3. The CDR3 runs 15 residues. CDR3 region: CASRQRGGNTGELFF. CDR3 nucleotide sequence: TGCGCCAGCAGGCAGCGGGGGGGAAACACCGGGGAGCTGTTTTTT.

The V and J genes are TRBV5-1 and TRBJ2-2, with 9 bases identical to TRBD1. Trimming at V came to 0 bases and at J to 3 bases, leaving 0 bases not matched to a gene. The CDR3 covers 15 residues. CDR1 and CDR2 (germline): SGHRS, YFSETQ. The CDR3 DNA reads as TGCGCCAGCAGCTTGGGACAGGGGGACACCGGGGAGCTGTTTTTT. This sequence encodes CASSLGQGDTGELFF.

The J gene is TRBJ1-4, the V gene TRBV27, with no clear D. The V gene's germline CDR1 is MNHEY and CDR2 SMNVEV (reference sequence). CDR3 length: 14 residues. V gave up 5 bases and J gave up 8 bases, with 15 bases separating them. For the CDR3, the DNA is TGTGCCAGCAGTCCCAAACCCGGGAGGGAAAAACTGTTTTTT. Its protein product is CASSPKPGREKLFF.

The rearrangement uses TRBV7-9 and TRBJ2-2; D is ambiguous. Germline values: CDR1 SEHNR, CDR2 FQNEAQ (reference sequence). This CDR3 comprises 14 residues. Trimming removed 4 bases at V and 8 bases at J, with 14 bases between. In nucleotides, the CDR3 is TGTGCCAGCAGCTCCGGGTCCCTGTCAGGGGAGCTGTTTTTT. It is translated as CASSSGSLSGELFF.

The chain is built from TRBV30 and TRBJ1-5; 7 bases match TRBD1. The CDR3 sequence is 13 residues long. After removal of 5 bases from V and 7 bases from J, the junction contained 8 bases not matched to a gene. Germline V CDR1 and CDR2: GTSNPN, SVGIG (reference sequence). This CDR3 is CAWSGGAWQPQHF. The CDR3 region has the DNA TGTGCCTGGTCAGGGGGAGCATGGCAGCCCCAGCATTTT.